This is a list of T cell receptor beta chains from one sample in a study of T-cell memory formation after mild COVID-19. In TCRdb, the 5' RACE reads were re-called with MiXCR into one record per CDR3 protein. The sample records a few hundred thousand distinct CDR3 sequences, around 21% being singletons. The sample taken for sequencing was PBMCs or a T cell subset sorted from them (not recorded which). The receptors were gathered from an adult woman who had mild COVID-19 (a few samples of this study predate the infection). Cell type and time point are not known. Both conserved end residues are part of each CDR3. The order of the fields is D gene, V gene, J gene, clone size, CDR3 length, CDR3 protein, CDR3 DNA. The D gene is left open where the match is weak. The size field is filled for only some rows; it gives once, few, many or a size class.

>NA|TRBV7-8|TRBJ2-7|few|15
CASSQTLSVSYEQYF
TGTGCCAGCAGCCAAACCCTTAGCGTTAGCTACGAGCAGTACTTC
>TRBD1|TRBV12-3/TRBV12-4|TRBJ1-6|NA|15
CASSHRTGGGSPLHF
TGTGCCAGCAGCCACCGGACAGGGGGTGGTTCACCCCTCCACTTT
>NA|TRBV6-5|TRBJ1-2|NA|15
CASSTGGGQPYGYTF
TGTGCCAGCAGTACCGGAGGTGGACAGCCCTATGGCTACACCTTC
>NA|TRBV20-1|TRBJ2-7|NA|12
CSASSDSYEQYF
TGCAGTGCTAGCTCGGACAGCTACGAGCAGTACTTC
>NA|TRBV6-5|TRBJ2-1|many|13
CASSLGGSNEQFF
TGTGCCAGCAGTCTAGGGGGGTCCAATGAGCAGTTCTTC
>NA|TRBV5-1|TRBJ1-1|many|16
CASSLTPRERNTEAFF
TGCGCCAGCAGCTTGACCCCACGAGAGCGGAACACTGAAGCTTTCTTT
>NA|TRBV7-8|TRBJ2-7|NA|14
CASSLERASYEQYF
TGTGCCAGCAGCTTAGAGCGAGCTTCCTACGAGCAGTACTTC
>NA|TRBV5-1|TRBJ1-4|few|13
CASSLESMEKLFF
TGCGCCAGCAGCTTGGAGTCGATGGAAAAACTGTTTTTT
>TRBD2|TRBV6-5|TRBJ2-3|NA|15
CASRSGLAGTDTQYF
TGTGCCAGCAGATCTGGACTAGCGGGCACAGATACGCAGTATTTT
>NA|TRBV24-1|TRBJ2-1|many|16
CATSDLVGGTYNEQFF
TGTGCCACCAGTGATTTGGTGGGAGGAACCTACAATGAGCAGTTCTTC
>TRBD2|TRBV7-9|TRBJ2-1|few|16
CASSLRLAGDYNEQFF
TGTGCCAGCAGCTTACGGCTAGCGGGCGACTACAATGAGCAGTTCTTC
>NA|TRBV6-5|TRBJ1-1|few|13
CASSYGGNTEAFF
TGTGCCAGCAGTTACGGCGGGAACACTGAAGCTTTCTTT
>NA|TRBV5-1|TRBJ1-4|few|16
CASSLARGATNEKLFF
TGCGCCAGCAGCTTGGCCAGGGGAGCAACTAATGAAAAACTGTTTTTT
>NA|TRBV20-1|TRBJ1-5|few|13
CSARSGEGQPQHF
TGCAGTGCTAGATCCGGGGAGGGACAGCCCCAGCATTTT
>NA|TRBV11-2|TRBJ2-7|NA|14
CASRDGWGQGEQYF
TGTGCCAGCAGGGACGGCTGGGGGCAGGGGGAGCAGTACTTC
>NA|TRBV5-5|TRBJ2-1|many|15
CASGLGGEGYNEQFF
TGTGCCAGCGGTTTGGGTGGAGAAGGCTACAATGAGCAGTTCTTC
>TRBD2|TRBV15|TRBJ2-1|NA|18
CATSRFLFGTSASNEQFF
TGTGCCACCAGCAGATTTCTTTTTGGGACTAGTGCTAGTAATGAGCAGTTCTTC
>NA|TRBV10-3|TRBJ2-7|NA|15
CASTGADNINYEQYF
TGTGCCAGTACGGGGGCAGACAACATCAACTACGAGCAGTACTTC
>NA|TRBV4-3|TRBJ2-3|NA|13
CASSQARPDTQYF
TGCGCCAGCAGCCAAGCCCGGCCAGATACGCAGTATTTT
>NA|TRBV6-1|TRBJ2-5|few|13
CASSEGDRLTQYF
TGTGCCAGCAGTGAAGGGGACCGACTAACCCAGTACTTC
>TRBD2|TRBV2|TRBJ2-1|few|16
CASSEAFSGSGSEQFF
TGTGCCAGCAGTGAAGCCTTTAGCGGGAGTGGAAGTGAGCAGTTCTTC
>NA|TRBV24-1|TRBJ1-1|few|12
CATSDNTYNAFF
TGTGCCACCAGTGATAACACGTATAATGCTTTCTTT
>NA|TRBV7-6|TRBJ2-7|NA|13
CASSLAFSYEQYF
TGTGCCAGCAGCTTAGCCTTCTCCTACGAGCAGTACTTC
>TRBD2|TRBV7-2|TRBJ2-1|many|14
CASSLRLAGNEQFF
TGTGCCAGCAGCCTCAGACTAGCTGGTAATGAGCAGTTCTTC
>NA|TRBV3-1|TRBJ1-3|NA|16
CASSQVGIISGNTIYF
TGTGCCAGCAGCCAAGTAGGGATAATCTCTGGAAACACCATATATTTT
>NA|TRBV30|TRBJ1-5|many|13
CAWSRAGNQPQHF
TGTGCCTGGAGTAGGGCAGGTAATCAGCCCCAGCATTTT
>NA|TRBV9|TRBJ1-1|NA|16
CASSLRGGLMNTEAFF
TGTGCCAGCAGCCTGCGGGGGGGCCTTATGAACACTGAAGCTTTCTTT
>NA|TRBV10-3|TRBJ1-2|few|15
CAISESTATRYGYTF
TGTGCCATCAGTGAGTCTACGGCGACCCGTTATGGCTACACCTTC
>NA|TRBV21-1|TRBJ2-1|once|14
CASSKEGQYNEQFF
TGTGCCAGCAGCAAAGAAGGACAGTACAATGAGCAGTTCTTC
>NA|TRBV12-3/TRBV12-4|TRBJ2-1|NA|14
CASSFANSYNEQFF
TGTGCCAGCAGTTTTGCAAACTCCTACAATGAGCAGTTCTTC
>NA|TRBV6-5|TRBJ2-7|NA|13
CASSYGATYEQYF
TGTGCCAGCAGTTACGGGGCGACCTACGAGCAGTACTTC
>NA|TRBV11-2|TRBJ1-2|few|15
CASSLEGAANYGYTF
TGTGCCAGCAGCTTAGAAGGGGCCGCAAACTATGGCTACACCTTC
>NA|TRBV7-6|TRBJ2-2|many|11
CASSFAGELFF
TGTGCCAGCAGCTTCGCCGGGGAGCTGTTTTTT
>NA|TRBV2|TRBJ2-5|NA|13
CASSDIREETQYF
TGTGCCAGCAGCGATATCAGGGAAGAGACCCAGTACTTC
>NA|TRBV19|TRBJ1-1|once|11
CASSKFTEAFF
TGTGCCAGTAGTAAGTTCACTGAAGCTTTCTTT
>TRBD2|TRBV10-3|TRBJ2-7|NA|15
CAISDLAGGSYEQYF
TGTGCCATCAGTGATCTAGCGGGGGGCTCCTACGAGCAGTACTTC